The 25 T cell receptor beta chains listed next were all sequenced from one sample in a study of T-cell reconstitution after alpha-beta-depleted transplantation in children. The TCRbeta library was prepared with unique molecular identifiers. TCRdb redid the calling of the PCR reads with MiXCR, one entry per CDR3 protein. The sample consists of 100,000 to 120,000 distinct CDR3 sequences, about 9.3% of them appearing once. Material: PBMCs from the stem cell graft donor, obtained from the stem cell graft. Receptors were obtained from a human donor who donated a stem cell graft to a child with acute lymphoblastic leukemia.

This clonotype was detected many times. The V call is TRBV4-3, the J call TRBJ2-3; 10 bases align to TRBD2. Trimming took 3 bases from V and 6 from J; bases not matched to a gene: 12. Germline CDR1 LGHNA, CDR2 YSLEER. There are 17 residues in the CDR3. The CDR3 region has the DNA TGCGCCAGCAGCCACGGTGTAGCGGGGGGTGGGACTGATACGCAGTATTTT. Translation gives CASSHGVAGGGTDTQYF.

In this sample, this clonotype turned up many times. V usage is TRBV7-3 and J usage is TRBJ2-1; 7 bases line up with TRBD2. This CDR3 is built from 15 residues. Germline CDR1 reads SGHTA; CDR2 reads FQGTGA. The V segment lost 5 bases and the J segment 3 bases; nucleotides outside the gene matches: 7. This CDR3 is CASSVGRELYNEQFF. The CDR3 nucleotides are TGTGCCAGCAGCGTTGGGCGGGAGCTCTACAATGAGCAGTTCTTC.

The sample holds many counts of this clonotype. The V and J genes are TRBV27 and TRBJ2-7; 8 bases are a match to TRBD1. This CDR3 contains 13 residues. Germline V CDR1 and CDR2: MNHEY, SMNVEV (reference sequence). Trimming cost V 6 bases and J 0 bases; bases outside gene matches: 1. The CDR3 sequence: CASSRGLSYEQYF. Written as DNA, the CDR3 is TGTGCCAGCAGCAGGGGGCTCTCCTACGAGCAGTACTTC.

Ten or more counts support this clonotype. This sequence joins TRBV5-1 and TRBJ2-3; TRBD2 matches 8 bases. Germline assignment: CDR1 SGHRS and CDR2 YFSETQ. CDR3 length: 17 amino acids. V trimming: 3 bases; J trimming: 2 bases; junction bases outside the gene matches: 11. The CDR3 DNA follows: TGCGCCAGCAGCTCTCCAAGCGGGGGAGTTTACACAGATACGCAGTATTTT. This sequence encodes CASSSPSGGVYTDTQYF.

This clonotype was counted between two and nine times. A much bigger clone sits one base away, suggesting this may be a read error. The rearrangement links TRBV3-1 to TRBJ1-2; tentatively, D is TRBD1 (5 bases). Looked up from germline, CDR1 is LGHDT and CDR2 is YNNKEL (reference sequence). There are 15 residues in the CDR3. This chain's CDR3 is CATSQDSPGNYGYTF. CDR3 nucleotides: TGTGCCACCAGCCAAGATTCTCCAGGGAACTATGGCTACACCTTC. Full variable domain (outside the CDR3, taken from reference TRBV3-1 and TRBJ1-2): DTAVSQTPKYLVTQMGNDKSIKCEQNLGHDTMYWYKQDSKKFLKIMFSYNNKELIINETVPNRFSPKSPDKAHLNLHINSLELGDSAVYFCATSQDSPGNYGYTFGSGTRLTVV.

In regard to this clonotype: At one of its ends the junction is not consistent with the germline gene, which may arise from a read error. CDR3 region: CASSVDRIPSGANGLTF. CDR3 nucleotide sequence: TGTGCCAGCAGTGTTGACCGTATACCATCTGGGGCCAACGGCCTGACTTTC. The chain uses TRBV2 and TRBJ2-6; perhaps TRBD1 as D (5 bases). The CDR3 is 17 amino acids. Germline loops: CDR1 SNHLY, CDR2 FYNNEI.

The table lists this clonotype with many counts. The chain is built from TRBV7-2 and TRBJ2-7; TRBD1 is a possible D gene (5 bases). In germline, CDR1 is SGHTA, CDR2 FQGNSA. V shed 6 bases and J shed 5 bases, with 20 bases lying between them. This CDR3 contains 15 residues. CDR3 sequence reads: CASRGATSSSNEQYF. In DNA form, the CDR3 reads TGTGCCAGCAGAGGGGCGACTTCATCGTCTAACGAGCAGTACTTC. The full variable domain, with the rest looked up from reference TRBV7-2 and TRBJ2-7, is GAGVSQSPSNKVTEKGKDVELRCDPISGHTALYWYRQSLGQGLEFLIYFQGNSAPDKSGLPSDRFSAERTGGSVSTLTIQRTQQEDSAVYLCASRGATSSSNEQYFGPGTRLTVT.

There are many counts of this clonotype. The V and J genes are TRBV7-8 and TRBJ1-1; no definite D call. The CDR3 length is 16 residues. With 2 bases removed from V and 1 base from J, the gap between germline ends came to 14 bases. Germline CDR1 SGHVS, CDR2 FQNEAQ. CDR3 nucleotides: TGTGCCAGCAGCTTATCCAGGACGGGGAGGAACACTGAAGCTTTCTTT. This encodes CASSLSRTGRNTEAFF.

This clonotype was seen repeatedly, ten times or more. V and J are TRBV12-3 or TRBV12-4 and TRBJ2-7; D is perhaps TRBD1 (6 bases). This CDR3 has 15 residues. V gave up 6 bases and J gave up 2 bases, with 17 bases separating them. The CDR3: CASSPRGRETYEQYF. The DNA of the CDR3 is TGTGCCAGCAGCCCCAGGGGTCGCGAGACCTACGAGCAGTACTTC.

This clonotype was detected once. This may be a read error: a much more frequent sequence differs by one nucleotide. J is TRBJ2-1 and V is TRBV19, with 8 bases identical to TRBD1. The CDR3 is 12 residues long. The junction had 4 bases not matched to a gene; V was cut back by 8 bases and J by 7 bases. Germline V CDR1 and CDR2: LNHDA, SQIVND (reference sequence). The DNA of the CDR3 is TGTGCCAGTCGGTACAGGGGGAATGAGCAGTTCTTC. Protein sequence: CASRYRGNEQFF.

This clonotype was seen at least ten times. The chain couples TRBV5-1 to TRBJ2-3, with D hard to call. V was trimmed by 4 bases and J by 2 bases, leaving 5 bases between them. CDR3 length: 12 residues. Looked up from germline, CDR1 is SGHRS and CDR2 is YFSETQ. CDR3 nucleotides: TGCGCCAGCAGCATTAACACAGATACGCAGTATTTT. Its protein product is CASSINTDTQYF.

This clonotype was recorded many times. V and J are TRBV20-1 and TRBJ2-7; 7 nucleotides agree with TRBD2. The V gene's germline CDR1 is DFQATT and CDR2 SNEGSKA (reference sequence). After removal of 3 bases from V and 5 bases from J, the junction contained 4 bases not matched to a gene. The CDR3 length is 12 residues. The DNA for the CDR3 is TGCAGTGCTAGCGGGAGGAGAGACGAGCAGTACTTC. As protein: CSASGRRDEQYF.

This clonotype was counted many times. V usage is TRBV5-1 and J usage is TRBJ2-7; 7 bases are shared with TRBD1. With 3 bases clipped from V and 1 base from J, the junction kept 4 bases outside the gene matches. This CDR3 has 14 residues. In germline, CDR1 is SGHRS, CDR2 YFSETQ. The CDR3: CASSSPDRSYEQYF. The CDR3 DNA follows: TGCGCCAGCAGCTCCCCGGACAGGTCCTACGAGCAGTACTTC.

This clonotype was detected many times. This rearrangement joins TRBV7-2 to TRBJ2-1; TRBD2 matches at 8 bases. Per the germline V gene, CDR1 is SGHTA and CDR2 is FQGNSA. V dropped 2 bases and J dropped 2; count of bases not matched to a gene: 5. The CDR3 has 16 amino acids. DNA for the CDR3: TGTGCCAGCAGCTTAAGCACTAGCGGCACCTACAATGAGCAGTTCTTC. Translating it yields CASSLSTSGTYNEQFF.

In its sample, this clonotype was seen many times. The chain carries TRBV21-1 and TRBJ2-7; the table's TRBD2 call for D was not verified on the DNA. TRBV21-1 is classified as a pseudogene. This CDR3 region has 17 residues. CDR3 protein: CASSKGGTSGSSYEQYF. The DNA of the CDR3 is TGTGCCAGCAGCAAAGGGGGGACTAGCGGGAGCTCCTACGAGCAGTACTTC.

This clonotype was detected many times. The chain combines TRBV19 with TRBJ2-1; 9 bases line up with TRBD2. Per germline, CDR1 LNHDA and CDR2 SQIVND (reference sequence). The V and J ends lost 1 base and 8 bases, in that order; junction bases with no gene match: 9. The CDR3 spans 16 residues. For the CDR3, the DNA is TGTGCCAGTAGTATAGCCGAGGGACTAGCTTTCGATGAGCAGTTCTTC. It is translated as CASSIAEGLAFDEQFF.

This clonotype appeared a few times. The CDR3 region is CASTANPSSTGELFF. The CDR3 region has the DNA TGTGCCAGCACTGCCAACCCTTCGAGCACCGGGGAGCTGTTTTTT. V and J are TRBV2 and TRBJ2-2; D call uncertain. Germline values: CDR1 SNHLY, CDR2 FYNNEI. Trimming left V 7 bases short and J 4 bases short, with 16 bases between. This CDR3 has 15 residues. The complete variable domain, with remaining parts taken from reference TRBV2 and TRBJ2-2, reads EPEVTQTPSHQVTQMGQEVILRCVPISNHLYFYWYRQILGQKVEFLVSFYNNEISEKSEIFDDQFSVERPDGSNFTLKIRSTKLEDSAMYFCASTANPSSTGELFFGEGSRLTVL.

Ten or more counts support this clonotype. The chain recombines TRBV7-9 with TRBJ2-2; D gene uncertain. Germline-derived CDR1 and CDR2 are SEHNR and FQNEAQ (reference sequence). The CDR3 covers 12 residues. The V and J ends lost 5 bases and 7 bases respectively, with 8 bases between them. CDR3 DNA: TGTGCCAGCAGCCCGACCGGCGGGGAGCTGTTTTTT. This codes for CASSPTGGELFF.

The chain employs TRBV12-5 and TRBJ1-4; 10 nucleotides agree with TRBD1. The V gene's germline CDR1 is LGHNT and CDR2 FRNRAP. V shed 5 bases and J 4 bases; nucleotides not matched to a gene: 7. There are 16 residues in the CDR3. In DNA, the CDR3 is TGTGCTAGTGGTCAACCCGGGACAGGGGTTAATGAAAAACTGTTTTTT. Its translation is CASGQPGTGVNEKLFF.

This clonotype was detected many times. The chain joins TRBV7-2 to TRBJ2-3, with a tentative D call TRBD2 (6 bases). CDR3 size: 15 residues. With 4 bases removed from V and 0 bases from J, the gap between germline ends came to 11 bases. Germline V lookup: CDR1 SGHTA, CDR2 FQGNSA. The CDR3 DNA is TGTGCCAGCAGCTCTACTAGCCCTAGCACAGATACGCAGTATTTT. Its translation: CASSSTSPSTDTQYF.

In this sample, this clonotype turned up many times. This rearrangement joins TRBV24-1 to TRBJ2-7; weak D call: TRBD1 (6 bases). Germline V CDR1 and CDR2: KGHDR, SFDVKD. This CDR3 has 15 residues. Deletions cut 4 bases from V and 5 bases from J, with 17 bases between. CDR3 protein: CATSDPLGDRHEQYF. The CDR3, as DNA: TGTGCCACCAGTGACCCTTTAGGAGACAGGCACGAGCAGTACTTC.

Ten or more counts support this clonotype. J is TRBJ2-1 and V is TRBV5-5; D gene unclear. CDR3 size: 15 residues. CDR1 is SGHKS and CDR2 is YYEKEE in the germline V gene (reference sequence). Trimming took off 0 bases at V and 7 bases at J, with 14 bases between the two ends. DNA for the CDR3: TGTGCCAGCAGCTTGGTTCTAGTTATATGGAATGAGCAGTTCTTC. Residues: CASSLVLVIWNEQFF. Together with reference TRBV5-5 and TRBJ2-1, the CDR3 gives the full variable domain: DAGVTQSPTHLIKTRGQQVTLRCSPISGHKSVSWYQQVLGQGPQFIFQYYEKEERGRGNFPDRFSARQFPNYSSELNVNALLLGDSALYLCASSLVLVIWNEQFFGPGTRLTVL.

At least ten counts were recorded for this clonotype. V usage is TRBV14 and J usage is TRBJ1-1; D remains unclear. Germline-derived CDR1 and CDR2 are SGHDN and FVKESK. CDR3 length: 13 amino acids. Trimming shortened V by 0 bases and J by 3 bases, and 5 bases separated the two germline ends. DNA of the CDR3: TGTGCCAGCAGCCAAGAGATGGACACTGAAGCTTTCTTT. Amino acids: CASSQEMDTEAFF.

V gene TRBV6-4 combines with J gene TRBJ2-2; unclear D gene. Trimming pared 0 bases from V and 5 bases from J, leaving 7 bases between. Per germline, CDR1 MRHNA and CDR2 SNTAGT. CDR3 length equals 14 residues. CDR3 amino acids: CASSDSVGTGELFF. CDR3 coding DNA: TGTGCCAGCAGTGACTCTGTGGGGACCGGGGAGCTGTTTTTT.

This clonotype was seen more than once but under ten times. This may arise from a read error, as a much more abundant clone is one base away. The chain links TRBV10-3 to TRBJ2-2; a possible D gene is TRBD1 (6 bases). V gave up 7 bases and J gave up 5 bases, with 20 bases separating them. In germline, CDR1 is ENHRY, CDR2 SYGVKD. The CDR3 sequence is 16 residues long. The CDR3 here is CAINREGHRSTGELFF. The CDR3 DNA is TGTGCCATCAATCGAGAGGGACACAGATCTACCGGGGAGCTGTTTTTT.